This passage covers 27 T cell receptor beta chains from one sample sequenced in a study of OX40 agonist ivuxolimab in advanced cancers. This table comes from immunoSEQ multiplex PCR, and its TCRdb copy is limited to in-frame clones, with some not included. The sample has 50,000 to 75,000 clones; about 89% are singletons. Sequencing used CD4+ or CD8+ T cells sorted from blood, obtained in a trial of the OX40 agonist ivuxolimab. All receptors derive from an adult with an advanced solid tumor such as melanoma, head and neck, liver or kidney cancer.

The sample holds one count of this clone. This chain joins TRBV28 and TRBJ1-2; TRBD1 aligns across 7 bases. Germline V lookup: CDR1 MDHEN, CDR2 SYDVKM. The CDR3 length is 15 residues. J gave up 6 bases and V 3 bases, and 10 bases lay outside the gene matches. CDR3 bases: TGTGCCAGCAGTTTGGGAGACAGGGAACAGAATGGCTACACCTTC. Protein: CASSLGDREQNGYTF.

The chain uses TRBV11-3 and TRBJ2-1; 9 nucleotides agree with TRBD2. The CDR3 is 16 amino acids. V lost 0 bases, J lost 0 bases, and 0 bases stayed unmatched. Germline V lookup: CDR1 SGHNT, CDR2 YENEEA. Here the CDR3 reads CASSLDSGSSYNEQFF. The CDR3 DNA follows: TGTGCCAGCAGCTTAGATAGCGGGAGCTCCTACAATGAGCAGTTCTTC.

In regard to this clone: Germline is not matched at one junction end, which may reflect a read error. The J gene is TRBJ2-1, the V gene TRBV5-6; the D gene is possibly TRBD1 (5 bases). There are 12 residues in the CDR3. CDR1 SGHDT and CDR2 YYEEEE come from the germline V gene. The CDR3 spells CASSLGGRVPLF. CDR3 sequence (DNA): TGTGCCAGCAGCTTGGGTGGCAGGGTCCCCCTCTTC.

The chain is built from TRBV28 and TRBJ2-3; D perhaps matches TRBD2 (6 bases). Per the germline V gene, CDR1 is MDHEN and CDR2 is SYDVKM. This CDR3 region has 18 residues. The V end lost 6 bases, the J end lost 0 bases, and 22 bases lay between the germline ends. CDR3 region: CASSQGWRGSTSTDTQYF. The CDR3 DNA follows: TGTGCCAGCAGCCAAGGGTGGAGGGGTTCCACTAGCACAGATACGCAGTATTTT.

The chain couples TRBV18 to TRBJ2-5; no clear D gene. Trimming stripped 5 bases from V and 5 bases from J, with 6 bases between. The CDR3 is 11 amino acids. CDR1 is KGHSH, CDR2 LQKENI, per germline. CDR3: CASSSTETQYF. The CDR3 DNA sequence: TGTGCCAGCTCATCCACGGAGACCCAGTACTTC.

The chain links TRBV4-1 to TRBJ2-2, with D maybe TRBD2 (5 bases). Germline V gene sequence: CDR1 MGHRA, CDR2 YSYEKL. The CDR3 extends over 17 amino acids. V was trimmed by 1 base and J by 1 base, leaving 13 bases between them. The CDR3 nucleotides are TGCGCCAGCAGCCAAGGCCCATGGAGGCTGAACACCGGGGAGCTGTTTTTT. It yields the protein CASSQGPWRLNTGELFF.

This clone was seen a single time. The rearrangement uses TRBV9 and TRBJ1-1; no clear D. V was pared by 0 bases and J by 10 bases, with 13 bases between. This CDR3 region has 13 residues. Germline V gene data show CDR1 as SGDLS and CDR2 as YYNGEE. The CDR3 sequence: CASSVDIGEVAFF. The CDR3 coding sequence is TGTGCCAGCAGCGTAGATATTGGTGAGGTAGCTTTCTTT.

This chain connects TRBV7-2 to TRBJ2-3; no clear D gene. The germline V and J ends were trimmed by 1 base and 3 bases, with 17 bases remaining between them. CDR3 length: 17 amino acids. Germline lookup yields CDR1 SGHTA and CDR2 FQGNSA. The CDR3 DNA reads as TGTGCCAGCAGCTTAGTTAAAGGGTTACTATCTACAGATACGCAGTATTTT. It encodes CASSLVKGLLSTDTQYF.

Only one count was recorded for this clone. The chain recombines TRBV5-1 with TRBJ2-2; TRBD2 matches 7 bases. CDR1 SGHRS and CDR2 YFSETQ come from the germline V gene. This CDR3 spans 15 amino acids. V gave up 4 bases and J gave up 3 bases; unmatched junction bases: 6. This CDR3 is CASSREGLDTGELFF. CDR3 DNA: TGCGCCAGCAGCAGGGAGGGTTTAGACACCGGGGAGCTGTTTTTT.

The chain employs TRBV19 and TRBJ2-5, with TRBD2 matching over 12 bases. The germline V gene has CDR1 LNHDA and CDR2 SQIVND (reference sequence). CDR3 length equals 15 residues. The ends lost 6 bases at V and 5 bases at J; junction bases unmatched: 7. CDR3 loop: CASSLLAGGPETQYF. CDR3 in DNA: TGTGCCAGTAGCCTCCTAGCGGGAGGGCCGGAGACCCAGTACTTC.

The V call is TRBV5-1, the J call TRBJ2-3, with TRBD2 identical over 12 bases. V trimming: 4 bases; J trimming: 2 bases; junction bases outside the gene matches: 8. Per germline, CDR1 SGHRS and CDR2 YFSETQ. The CDR3 consists of 17 residues. The CDR3 DNA reads as TGCGCCAGCAGCACCAGACTAGCGGGAGCGGTCACAGATACGCAGTATTTT. Encoded protein: CASSTRLAGAVTDTQYF.

This clone was found once. The chain recombines TRBV15 with TRBJ2-6; D is unresolved. This CDR3 region has 14 residues. V lost 3 bases and J lost 3, with 6 bases in between. The V gene's germline CDR1 is LNHNV and CDR2 YYDKDF (reference sequence). The CDR3 DNA is TGTGCCACCAGCAGGGAAGGTGGGGCCAACGTCCTGACTTTC. Protein: CATSREGGANVLTF.

The genes are TRBV19 and TRBJ1-1, with no clear D. This CDR3 comprises 13 residues. Deletions cut 3 bases from V and 1 base from J, with 6 bases between. CDR1 and CDR2 from the germline V gene are LNHDA and SQIVND (reference sequence). This CDR3 is CASSIRRNTEAFF. CDR3 DNA sequence: TGTGCCAGTAGTATCAGGAGGAACACTGAAGCTTTCTTT. The entire variable domain, with the rest obtained from reference TRBV19 and TRBJ1-1, is as follows: DGGITQSPKYLFRKEGQNVTLSCEQNLNHDAMYWYRQDPGQGLRLIYYSQIVNDFQKGDIAEGYSVSREKKESFPLTVTSAQKNPTAFYLCASSIRRNTEAFFGQGTRLTVV.

The chain joins TRBV4-1 to TRBJ1-3; D call uncertain. The CDR3 covers 12 residues. V lost 4 bases and J 8 bases, leaving 9 bases between the germline ends. Germline loops: CDR1 MGHRA, CDR2 YSYEKL. CDR3 bases: TGCGCCAGCAGCCCCTCTCGAGACACCATATATTTT. Protein product: CASSPSRDTIYF.

V and J are TRBV30 and TRBJ1-1; maybe TRBD1 (5 bases). CDR3 length equals 15 residues. CDR1 is GTSNPN and CDR2 is SVGIG in the germline V gene (reference sequence). V was pared by 2 bases and J by 0 bases, with 13 bases between. The CDR3 bases are TGTGCCTGGAGTTTTCGGGGCCCCATGAACACTGAAGCTTTCTTT. Translating it yields CAWSFRGPMNTEAFF.

V and J are TRBV9 and TRBJ2-3; 8 positions agree with TRBD2. CDR1 and CDR2 (germline): SGDLS, YYNGEE. The junction had 8 bases not matched to a gene; V was cut back by 0 bases and J by 2 bases. This CDR3 region has 17 residues. The CDR3 region has the DNA TGTGCCAGCAGCGTAGGAGGGACTAGGAGATTCACAGATACGCAGTATTTT. As protein: CASSVGGTRRFTDTQYF.

CDR3 region: CASSYPKTGELFF. As DNA, the CDR3 is TGTGCCAGCAGTTACCCCAAGACCGGGGAGCTGTTTTTT. The rearrangement joins TRBV6-6 to TRBJ2-2; no clear D. Trimming left V 2 bases short and J 5 bases short, with 6 bases between. This CDR3 is built from 13 residues. Per the germline V gene, CDR1 is MNHNY and CDR2 is SVGAGI (reference sequence).

The chain links TRBV27 to TRBJ2-3; D ambiguous. The CDR3 loop spans 13 amino acids. V was pared by 5 bases and J by 0 bases, with 6 bases between. CDR1 MNHEY and CDR2 SMNVEV come from the germline V gene (reference sequence). This CDR3 reads CASSPWSTDTQYF. Here the CDR3 DNA reads TGTGCCAGCAGTCCGTGGAGCACAGATACGCAGTATTTT.

This clone was seen only once. The chain carries TRBV27 and TRBJ2-1; 10 bases align to TRBD1. J was trimmed by 10 bases and V by 6 bases; bases with no gene match: 9. The CDR3 is made up of 14 amino acids. CDR1 is MNHEY and CDR2 is SMNVEV in the germline V gene (reference sequence). In DNA, the CDR3 is TGTGCCAGCAGCCCCCGGACAGGGGGAAGCGAGCAGTTCTTC. Amino acid sequence: CASSPRTGGSEQFF.

This sequence joins TRBV6-6 and TRBJ1-5, with no clear D. V lost 5 bases to trimming and J lost 5 bases, with 16 bases between them. The CDR3 is made up of 15 amino acids. Germline lookup yields CDR1 MNHNY and CDR2 SVGAGI (reference sequence). Here the CDR3 DNA reads TGTGCCAGCAGTAGAGCAAGTTGGGCAGATCAGCCCCAGCATTTT. Encoded protein: CASSRASWADQPQHF.

The rearrangement links TRBV5-6 to TRBJ1-5, with D perhaps TRBD1 (5 bases). CDR3 length: 14 residues. Looked up from germline, CDR1 is SGHDT and CDR2 is YYEEEE. Between the trimmed V and J ends, which lost 4 bases and 6 bases, there was a span of 14 bases. The CDR3 sequence is CASSGTRVRQPQHF. In DNA form, the CDR3 reads TGTGCCAGCAGCGGAACCAGGGTTCGTCAGCCCCAGCATTTT.

This clone showed up just a few times. The rearrangement uses TRBV2 and TRBJ2-1; 7 bases fit TRBD2. Germline values: CDR1 SNHLY, CDR2 FYNNEI. V shed 6 bases and J 2 bases; nucleotides not matched to a gene: 7. The CDR3 runs to 15 residues. The CDR3 DNA follows: TGTGCCAGCAGCGAGCTAGCGGTTCCCTACAATGAGCAGTTCTTC. This codes for CASSELAVPYNEQFF.

The rearrangement links TRBV28 to TRBJ2-3; TRBD1 or TRBD2 may be the D gene (5 bases each). The CDR3 length is 16 residues. V gave up 7 bases and J gave up 2 bases, with 19 bases separating them. The germline V gene encodes CDR1 MDHEN and CDR2 SYDVKM. CDR3 protein: CASTTPWGRFTDTQYF. CDR3 coding DNA: TGTGCCAGCACCACTCCGTGGGGGAGATTCACAGATACGCAGTATTTT. The complete variable domain, with remaining parts taken from reference TRBV28 and TRBJ2-3, reads DVKVTQSSRYLVKRTGEKVFLECVQDMDHENMFWYRQDPGLGLRLIYFSYDVKMKEKGDIPEGYSVSREKKERFSLILESASTNQTSMYLCASTTPWGRFTDTQYFGPGTRLTVL.

The chain has TRBV5-1 and TRBJ1-2; D might be TRBD1 (5 bases). The CDR3 spans 16 residues. CDR1 and CDR2 from the germline V gene are SGHRS and YFSETQ. V was clipped by 0 bases and J by 7 bases, with 19 bases between them. Here the CDR3 reads CASSLVGRDSIGGYTF. The CDR3 DNA reads as TGCGCCAGCAGCTTGGTCGGTCGGGACTCAATCGGTGGCTACACCTTC.

The chain uses TRBV29-1 and TRBJ2-7, with 9 bases that match TRBD2. CDR1 is SQVTM and CDR2 is ANQGSEA in the germline V gene. The ends lost 6 bases at V and 6 bases at J; junction bases unmatched: 6. The CDR3 runs 12 residues. The CDR3 spells CSVRAGGPEQYF. The CDR3 DNA is TGCAGCGTAAGAGCGGGAGGACCCGAGCAGTACTTC.

The chain has TRBV6-1 and TRBJ2-3; TRBD2 aligns across 11 bases. Unmatched junction bases numbered 2, after V lost 4 bases and J lost 8 bases. Germline CDR1 and CDR2: MNHNS and SASEGT. CDR3 size: 13 residues. CDR3 amino acids: CASSAGTSGTQYF. As DNA, the CDR3 is TGTGCCAGCAGTGCAGGGACTAGCGGTACGCAGTATTTT.

The chain combines TRBV5-6 with TRBJ2-5; D is undetermined. The CDR3 covers 12 residues. Trimming cost V 5 bases and J 4 bases, with 9 bases left between them. Germline V gives CDR1 SGHDT, CDR2 YYEEEE. CDR3 nucleotides: TGTGCCAGCAGGCTCAATTCAGAGACCCAGTACTTC. The encoded protein is CASRLNSETQYF.